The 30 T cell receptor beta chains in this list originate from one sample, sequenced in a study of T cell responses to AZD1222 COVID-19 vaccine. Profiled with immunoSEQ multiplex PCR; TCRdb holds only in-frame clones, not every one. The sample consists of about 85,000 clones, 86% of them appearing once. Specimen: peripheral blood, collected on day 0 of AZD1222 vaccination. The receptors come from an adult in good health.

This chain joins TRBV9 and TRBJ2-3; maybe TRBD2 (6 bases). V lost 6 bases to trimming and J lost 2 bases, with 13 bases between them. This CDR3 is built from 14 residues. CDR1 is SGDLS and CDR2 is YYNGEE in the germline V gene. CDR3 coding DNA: TGTGCCAGCACCGGCGGGGATTACACAGATACGCAGTATTTT. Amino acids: CASTGGDYTDTQYF.

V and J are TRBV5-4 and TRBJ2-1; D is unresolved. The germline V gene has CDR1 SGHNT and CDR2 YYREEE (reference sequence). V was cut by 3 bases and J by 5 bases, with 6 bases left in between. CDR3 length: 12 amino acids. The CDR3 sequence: CASSSRNNEQFF. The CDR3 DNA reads TGTGCCAGCAGCTCACGGAACAATGAGCAGTTCTTC.

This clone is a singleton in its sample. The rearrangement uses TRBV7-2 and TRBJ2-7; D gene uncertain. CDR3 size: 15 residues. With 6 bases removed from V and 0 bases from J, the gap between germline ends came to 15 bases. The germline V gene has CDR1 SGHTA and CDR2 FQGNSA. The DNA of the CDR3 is TGTGCCAGCAGGCAAGGCGGCAGTTCCTCCTACGAGCAGTACTTC. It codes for CASRQGGSSSYEQYF.

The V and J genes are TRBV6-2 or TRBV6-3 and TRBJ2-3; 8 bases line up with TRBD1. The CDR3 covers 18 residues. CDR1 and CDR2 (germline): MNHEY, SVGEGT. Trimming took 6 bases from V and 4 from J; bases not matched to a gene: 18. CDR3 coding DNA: TGTGCCAGCAGCCCCGGCGTACGACAGGGGACAATTTCAGATACGCAGTATTTT. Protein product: CASSPGVRQGTISDTQYF.

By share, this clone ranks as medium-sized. The CDR3 loop reads CASSFLAGTDTQYF. In DNA form, the CDR3 reads TGTGCCAGCAGTTTTCTAGCGGGCACAGATACGCAGTATTTT. This rearrangement joins TRBV28 to TRBJ2-3; TRBD2 aligns across 7 bases. CDR1 is MDHEN and CDR2 is SYDVKM in the germline V gene. V lost 3 bases to trimming and J lost 1 base; unmatched junction nucleotides: 1. The CDR3 sequence is 14 residues long.

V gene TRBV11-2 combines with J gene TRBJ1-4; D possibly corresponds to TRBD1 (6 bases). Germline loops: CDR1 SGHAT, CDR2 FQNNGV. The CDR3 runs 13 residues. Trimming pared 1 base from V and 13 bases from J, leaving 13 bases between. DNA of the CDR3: TGTGCCAGCAGCTTAGTCCGGGACAAGACACTGTTTTTT. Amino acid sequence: CASSLVRDKTLFF. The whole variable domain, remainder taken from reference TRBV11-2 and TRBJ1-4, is EAGVAQSPRYKIIEKRQSVAFWCNPISGHATLYWYQQILGQGPKLLIQFQNNGVVDDSQLPKDRFSAERLKGVDSTLKIQPAKLEDSAVYLCASSLVRDKTLFFGSGTQLSVL.

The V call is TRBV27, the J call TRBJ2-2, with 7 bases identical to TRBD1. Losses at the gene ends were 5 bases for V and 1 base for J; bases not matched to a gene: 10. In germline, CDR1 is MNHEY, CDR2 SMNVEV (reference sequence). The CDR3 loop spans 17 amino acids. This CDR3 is CASSPIPGQRNTGELFF. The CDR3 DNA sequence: TGTGCCAGCAGTCCGATTCCGGGACAGAGGAACACCGGGGAGCTGTTTTTT.

The DNA for the CDR3 is TGTGCCAGCAGCCGTATCGCACTAGTGGGTTACAATGAGCAGTTCTTC. Encoded protein: CASSRIALVGYNEQFF. This rearrangement joins TRBV11-3 to TRBJ2-1; D is possibly TRBD2 (5 bases). Germline-derived CDR1 and CDR2 are SGHNT and YENEEA. V gave up 5 bases and J gave up 4 bases, with 18 bases separating them. This CDR3 is 16 amino acids long.

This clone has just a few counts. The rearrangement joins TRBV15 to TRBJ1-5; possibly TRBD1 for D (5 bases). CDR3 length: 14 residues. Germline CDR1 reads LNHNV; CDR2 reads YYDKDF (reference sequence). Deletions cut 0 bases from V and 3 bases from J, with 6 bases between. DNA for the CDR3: TGTGCCACCAGCAGAGAACAGGACAATCAGCCCCAGCATTTT. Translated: CATSREQDNQPQHF.

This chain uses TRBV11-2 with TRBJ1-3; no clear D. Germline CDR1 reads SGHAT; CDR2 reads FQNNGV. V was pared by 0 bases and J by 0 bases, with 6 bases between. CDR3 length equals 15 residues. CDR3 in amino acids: CASSLEANSGNTIYF. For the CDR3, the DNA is TGTGCCAGCAGCTTAGAGGCGAACTCTGGAAACACCATATATTTT.

CDR3 protein: CASSSPRGQGRTNEKLFF. The CDR3 nucleotides are TGTGCCAGCAGCTCCCCTAGGGGACAGGGAAGAACTAATGAAAAACTGTTTTTT. This chain uses TRBV11-2 with TRBJ1-4, with TRBD1 identical over 9 bases. There are 18 residues in the CDR3. CDR1 is SGHAT and CDR2 is FQNNGV in the germline V gene. The V and J ends lost 4 bases and 1 base, in that order; junction bases with no gene match: 10.

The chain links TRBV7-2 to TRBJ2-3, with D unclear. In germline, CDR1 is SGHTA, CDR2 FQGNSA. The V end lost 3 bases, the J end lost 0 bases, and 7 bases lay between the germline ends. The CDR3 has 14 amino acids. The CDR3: CASSFASSTDTQYF. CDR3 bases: TGTGCCAGCAGCTTTGCCAGCAGCACAGATACGCAGTATTTT.

CDR3 amino acids: CASSSGLAGGNNEQFF. The CDR3 DNA reads TGCGCCAGCAGCTCGGGACTAGCGGGAGGGAACAATGAGCAGTTCTTC. V is TRBV5-1 and J is TRBJ2-1; 16 bases match TRBD2. This CDR3 is built from 16 residues. Germline loops: CDR1 SGHRS, CDR2 YFSETQ. V gave up 3 bases and J gave up 5 bases; unmatched junction bases: 2.

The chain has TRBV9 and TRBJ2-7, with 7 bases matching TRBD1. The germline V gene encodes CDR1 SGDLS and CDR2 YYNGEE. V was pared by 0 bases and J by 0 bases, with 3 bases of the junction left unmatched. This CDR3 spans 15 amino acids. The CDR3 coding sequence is TGTGCCAGCAGCGTAGCCCCAGGGGGCTCCTACGAGCAGTACTTC. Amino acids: CASSVAPGGSYEQYF.

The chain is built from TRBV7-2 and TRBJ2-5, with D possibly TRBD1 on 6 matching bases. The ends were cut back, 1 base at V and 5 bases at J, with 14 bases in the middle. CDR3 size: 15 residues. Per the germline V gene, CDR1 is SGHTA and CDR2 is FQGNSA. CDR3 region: CASSLGRQVRETQYF. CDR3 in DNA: TGTGCCAGCAGCTTAGGGAGACAGGTCCGGGAGACCCAGTACTTC.

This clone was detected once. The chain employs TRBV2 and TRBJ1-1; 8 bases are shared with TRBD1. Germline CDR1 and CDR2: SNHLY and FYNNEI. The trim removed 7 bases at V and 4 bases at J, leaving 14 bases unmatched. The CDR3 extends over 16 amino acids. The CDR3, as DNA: TGTGCCAGCATCCCAGGGGGCGATGGGAAGCGCACTGAAGCTTTCTTT. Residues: CASIPGGDGKRTEAFF.

DNA of the CDR3: TGTGCCATCAGTGAGTCCACTGGGCAGGGGCCGACTGAAGCTTTCTTT. It specifies CAISESTGQGPTEAFF. The chain couples TRBV10-3 to TRBJ1-1, with D possibly matching TRBD1 (6 bases). Trimming took off 0 bases at V and 5 bases at J, with 16 bases between the two ends. Germline V gene sequence: CDR1 ENHRY, CDR2 SYGVKD. The length of the CDR3 is 16 residues.

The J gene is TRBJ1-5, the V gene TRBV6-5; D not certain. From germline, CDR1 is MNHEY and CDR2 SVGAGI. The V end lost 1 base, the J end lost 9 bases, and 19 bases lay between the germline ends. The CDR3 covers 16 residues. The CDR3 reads CASSYLGFSEAAPQHF. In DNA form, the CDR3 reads TGTGCCAGCAGTTACTTAGGGTTTTCCGAGGCTGCGCCCCAGCATTTT.

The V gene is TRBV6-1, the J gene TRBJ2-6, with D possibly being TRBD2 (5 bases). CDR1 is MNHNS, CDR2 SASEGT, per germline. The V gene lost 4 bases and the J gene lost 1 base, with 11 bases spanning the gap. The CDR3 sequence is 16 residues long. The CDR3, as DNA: TGTGCCAGCAGTGCGTCGTTAGCGTCTGGGGCCAACGTCCTGACTTTC. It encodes CASSASLASGANVLTF.

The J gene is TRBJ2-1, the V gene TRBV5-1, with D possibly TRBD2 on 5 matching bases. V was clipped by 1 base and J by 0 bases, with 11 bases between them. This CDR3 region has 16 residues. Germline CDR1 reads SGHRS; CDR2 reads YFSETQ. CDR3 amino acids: CASSLRFGNSYNEQFF. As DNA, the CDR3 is TGCGCCAGCAGCTTGAGGTTCGGGAACTCCTACAATGAGCAGTTCTTC. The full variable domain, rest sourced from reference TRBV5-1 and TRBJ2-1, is KAGVTQTPRYLIKTRGQQVTLSCSPISGHRSVSWYQQTPGQGLQFLFEYFSETQRNKGNFPGRFSGRQFSNSRSEMNVSTLELGDSALYLCASSLRFGNSYNEQFFGPGTRLTVL.

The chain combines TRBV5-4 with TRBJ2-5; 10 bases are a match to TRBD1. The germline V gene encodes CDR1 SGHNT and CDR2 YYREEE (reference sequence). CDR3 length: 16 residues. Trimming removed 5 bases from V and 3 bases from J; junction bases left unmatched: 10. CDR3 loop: CASSFPLDRGKETQYF. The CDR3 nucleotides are TGTGCCAGCAGTTTCCCCCTGGACAGGGGGAAAGAGACCCAGTACTTC.

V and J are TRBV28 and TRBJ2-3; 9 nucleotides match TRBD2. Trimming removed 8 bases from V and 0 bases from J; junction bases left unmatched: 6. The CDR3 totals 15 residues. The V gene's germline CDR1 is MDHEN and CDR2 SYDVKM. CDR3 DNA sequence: TGTGCCAGCCAAAAGCTAGCGGGAAGCACAGATACGCAGTATTTT. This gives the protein CASQKLAGSTDTQYF.

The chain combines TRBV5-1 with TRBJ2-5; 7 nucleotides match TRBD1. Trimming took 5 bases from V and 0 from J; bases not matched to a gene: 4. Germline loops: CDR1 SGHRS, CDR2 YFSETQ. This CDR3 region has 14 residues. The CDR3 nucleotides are TGCGCCAGCAGTCCGGGACAGTACCAAGAGACCCAGTACTTC. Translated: CASSPGQYQETQYF.

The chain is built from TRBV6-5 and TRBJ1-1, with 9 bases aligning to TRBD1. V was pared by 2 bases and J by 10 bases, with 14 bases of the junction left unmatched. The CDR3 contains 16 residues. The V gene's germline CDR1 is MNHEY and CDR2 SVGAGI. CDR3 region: CASSYHSSRDRDRAFF. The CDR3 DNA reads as TGTGCCAGCAGTTACCACTCGTCCCGGGACAGGGATCGAGCTTTCTTT.

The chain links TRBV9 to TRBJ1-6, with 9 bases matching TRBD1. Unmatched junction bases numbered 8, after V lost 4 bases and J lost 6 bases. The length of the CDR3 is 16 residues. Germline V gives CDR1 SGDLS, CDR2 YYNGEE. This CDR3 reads CASSPRTGDLNSPLHF. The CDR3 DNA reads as TGTGCCAGCAGCCCTCGGACAGGGGATCTTAATTCACCCCTCCACTTT. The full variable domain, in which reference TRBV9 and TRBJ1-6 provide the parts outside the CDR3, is DSGVTQTPKHLITATGQRVTLRCSPRSGDLSVYWYQQSLDQGLQFLIQYYNGEERAKGNILERFSAQQFPDLHSELNLSSLELGDSALYFCASSPRTGDLNSPLHFGNGTRLTVT.

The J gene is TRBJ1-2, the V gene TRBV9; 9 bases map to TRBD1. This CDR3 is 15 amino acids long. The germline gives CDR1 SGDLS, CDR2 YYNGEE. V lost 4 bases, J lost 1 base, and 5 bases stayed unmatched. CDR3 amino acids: CASSTRQGVNYGYTF. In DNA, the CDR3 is TGTGCCAGCAGCACCCGACAGGGGGTTAACTATGGCTACACCTTC.

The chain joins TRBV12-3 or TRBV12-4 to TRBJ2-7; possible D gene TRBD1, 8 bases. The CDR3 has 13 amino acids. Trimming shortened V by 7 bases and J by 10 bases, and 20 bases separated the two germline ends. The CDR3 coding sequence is TGTGCCAGCATCCCGGGGGGCAGGGGGCGTCAGTACTTC. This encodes CASIPGGRGRQYF.

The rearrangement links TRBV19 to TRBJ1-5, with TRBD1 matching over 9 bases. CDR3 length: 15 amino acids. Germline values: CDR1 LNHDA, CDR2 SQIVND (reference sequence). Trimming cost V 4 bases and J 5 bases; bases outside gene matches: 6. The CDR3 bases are TGTGCCAGTAGTAGAACAGGGGGCTCTTATCAGCCCCAGCATTTT. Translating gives CASSRTGGSYQPQHF.

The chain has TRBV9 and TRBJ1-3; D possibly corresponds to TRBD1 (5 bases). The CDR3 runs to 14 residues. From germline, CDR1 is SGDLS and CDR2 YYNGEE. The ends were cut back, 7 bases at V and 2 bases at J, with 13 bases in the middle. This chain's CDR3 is CASSRGSPGNTIYF. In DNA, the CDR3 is TGTGCCAGCTCCCGGGGGTCCCCTGGAAACACCATATATTTT.

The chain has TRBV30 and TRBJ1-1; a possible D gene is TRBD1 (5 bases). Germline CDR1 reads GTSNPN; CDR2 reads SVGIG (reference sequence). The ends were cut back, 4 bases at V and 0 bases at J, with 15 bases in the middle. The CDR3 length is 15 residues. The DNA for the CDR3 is TGTGCCTGGAACGGGTTCAGGGTTCTGAACACTGAAGCTTTCTTT. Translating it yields CAWNGFRVLNTEAFF.